Shown below are 3 T cell receptor beta chains from a single sample sequenced in a study of T cells expressing NK-cell markers. TCRdb reanalyzed the 5' RACE reads, giving one entry per CDR3 protein sequence and no DNA. The listing contains around 550,000 distinct CDR3 sequences. Specimen: blood T cells: a sorted CD56 or NKG2C T cell subset, CD4+ or CD8+ T cells, or bulk PBMC T cells (not recorded which). These receptors were obtained from a man younger than 30 in good health.

The chain joins TRBV7-2 to TRBJ2-1; with no DNA, the TCRdb D assignment of TRBD2 cannot be verified. The CDR3 has 17 residues. CDR1 and CDR2 (germline): SGHTA, FQGNSA. The CDR3 sequence is CASSFPREREWDNEQFF.

CDR3 amino acids: CASSPGQGTNNEQFF. The rearrangement uses TRBV18 and TRBJ2-1; TCRdb's D call of TRBD1 is untestable without DNA. The CDR3 loop spans 15 amino acids. Germline CDR1 is KGHSH and CDR2 is LQKENI.

V and J are TRBV20-1 and TRBJ2-3; with no DNA, the TCRdb D assignment of TRBD1 cannot be verified. The CDR3 is 15 residues long. Germline-derived CDR1 and CDR2 are DFQATT and SNEGSKA (reference sequence). CDR3 region: CSANRGVESTDTQYF.